The 9 T cell receptor beta chains below were found in one sample sequenced in a study of CD8+ T cells in alopecia areata. Treatment in this sample: oral pan-JAK inhibitor, 5-10 mg twice daily. After isolation, RNA underwent reverse transcription to generate cDNA as the sequencing template. The method was immunoSEQ multiplex PCR; TCRdb's version includes in-frame clones alone and lacks a portion of them. The table includes a few hundred thousand clones, about three fifths detected once. Material: CD4+ T cells sorted from blood, obtained around week 52, from a patient treated with tofacitinib. The receptors come from a human donor with alopecia areata.

The chain employs TRBV6-5 and TRBJ1-2; D remains unclear. CDR1 is MNHEY, CDR2 SVGAGI, per germline. Trimming cost V 0 bases and J 1 base, with 6 bases left between them. The length of the CDR3 is 14 residues. The CDR3 loop is CASSYSTINYGYTF. The CDR3 DNA reads as TGTGCCAGCAGTTACTCGACGATTAACTATGGCTACACCTTC.

This chain connects TRBV13 to TRBJ2-6, with 7 bases identical to TRBD1. The V and J ends lost 2 bases and 4 bases, in that order; junction bases with no gene match: 2. The CDR3 is 15 residues long. Germline V gene sequence: CDR1 PRHDT, CDR2 FYEKMQ (reference sequence). CDR3 amino acids: CASSLTGAGANVLTF. The CDR3 DNA follows: TGTGCCAGCAGCTTAACAGGGGCAGGGGCCAACGTCCTGACTTTC.

The chain is built from TRBV1 and TRBJ1-2; the table's TRBD1 call for D was not verified on the DNA. TRBV1 is a listed pseudogene. The CDR3 has 17 residues. The CDR3 region is CTSSRGEQEQANYGYTF. In DNA form, the CDR3 reads TGCACCAGCAGCCGCGGCGAACAGGAGCAAGCTAACTATGGCTACACCTTC.

The chain carries TRBV11-2 and TRBJ1-1, with D unclear. This CDR3 spans 14 amino acids. V was shortened by 1 base and J by 4 bases, with 10 bases between the two germline ends. Looked up from germline, CDR1 is SGHAT and CDR2 is FQNNGV. The CDR3 loop is CASSLAVSGTEAFF. In DNA, the CDR3 is TGTGCCAGCAGCTTAGCCGTCAGCGGCACTGAAGCTTTCTTT.

As to this clone: The junction does not match germline at one end; this may be a read error. This chain joins TRBV30 and TRBJ2-7; D perhaps matches TRBD2 (5 bases). CDR3 size: 11 residues. Germline V gene sequence: CDR1 GTSNPN, CDR2 SVGIG (reference sequence). DNA for the CDR3: TGTGCCTGGAGTGTCCCCGGGATCCTCCATTTC. This translates into CAWSVPGILHF.

V gene TRBV29-1 combines with J gene TRBJ2-4; D gene ambiguous. The CDR3 is made up of 13 amino acids. Trimming removed 4 bases from V and 0 bases from J, with 7 bases in between. The V gene's germline CDR1 is SQVTM and CDR2 ANQGSEA. CDR3 loop: CSVGPRAKNIQYF. The CDR3 region has the DNA TGCAGCGTTGGGCCGAGAGCCAAAAACATTCAGTACTTC. Filled out from reference TRBV29-1 and TRBJ2-4, the complete variable domain reads SAVISQKPSRDICQRGTSLTIQCQVDSQVTMMFWYRQQPGQSLTLIATANQGSEATYESGFVIDKFPISRPNLTFSTLTVSNMSPEDSSIYLCSVGPRAKNIQYFGAGTRLSVL.

The V gene is TRBV4-2, the J gene TRBJ1-2, with D maybe TRBD1 (5 bases). Trimming removed 3 bases at V and 3 bases at J, with 8 bases between. Germline V lookup: CDR1 LGHNA, CDR2 YNFKEQ. There are 13 residues in the CDR3. CDR3 sequence reads: CASSQRGDYGYTF. The DNA for the CDR3 is TGTGCCAGCAGCCAGCGGGGGGACTATGGCTACACCTTC.

The V gene is TRBV4-2, the J gene TRBJ1-4; 8 nucleotides agree with TRBD1. The CDR3 is 15 residues long. The V gene's germline CDR1 is LGHNA and CDR2 YNFKEQ. V shed 4 bases and J 3 bases; nucleotides not matched to a gene: 4. The CDR3: CASSRGQGPNEKLFF. Written as DNA, the CDR3 is TGTGCCAGCAGCCGCGGACAGGGCCCTAATGAAAAACTGTTTTTT.

The chain employs TRBV6-5 and TRBJ1-6, with 9 positions matching TRBD1. CDR1 is MNHEY, CDR2 SVGAGI, per germline. Losses at the gene ends were 10 bases for V and 7 bases for J; bases not matched to a gene: 5. The CDR3 has 13 amino acids. Written as DNA, the CDR3 is TGTGCCACAGGGACAGGGTGGAATTCACCCCTCCACTTT. Its protein product is CATGTGWNSPLHF.